A selection of T cell receptor beta chains follows, all from one sample in a study of T cell responses to AZD1222 COVID-19 vaccine. The method was immunoSEQ multiplex PCR; TCRdb's version includes in-frame clones alone and lacks a portion of them. The sample holds more than 95,000 clones; roughly nine tenths are singletons and the top ten take 2.5% to 4%. The sample in question was peripheral blood, obtained 28 days after the second dose of the MenACWY control vaccine. These receptors came from an adult who received the MenACWY meningococcal vaccine as a control. The CDR3 runs from the conserved cysteine through the conserved F or W. D genes are given only for firm matches. Clone size is given for some rows only: seen once, a few or many times, or a class if the clone is expanded.

j_gene,d_gene,abundance,v_gene,CDR3aa,CDR3nt
TRBJ2-5,.,.,TRBV27,CASSSGRETQYF,TGTGCCAGCAGTTCAGGGCGGGAGACCCAGTACTTC
TRBJ1-6,.,.,TRBV5-6,CASSLTGPINSPLHF,TGTGCCAGCAGCCTAACGGGGCCGATTAATTCACCCCTCCACTTT
TRBJ2-7,TRBD2,once,TRBV28,CASSLGLAGDYEQYF,TGTGCCAGCAGTTTGGGACTAGCGGGGGACTACGAGCAGTACTTC
TRBJ1-6,.,.,TRBV7-2,CASSLVGGRFSNSPLHF,TGTGCCAGCAGCTTAGTGGGGGGGCGGTTTAGTAATTCACCCCTCCACTTT
TRBJ2-5,TRBD2,.,TRBV7-2,CASSLGTSGWVDQYF,TGTGCCAGCAGCTTAGGGACTAGCGGGTGGGTGGACCAGTACTTC
TRBJ1-5,TRBD1,.,TRBV30,CAWSKQGNQPQHF,TGTGCCTGGAGTAAACAGGGGAATCAGCCCCAGCATTTT
TRBJ2-4,.,.,TRBV28,CASSLPSGSNIQYF,TGTGCCAGCAGTTTACCCTCTGGTTCAAACATTCAGTACTTC
TRBJ1-1,.,.,TRBV20-1,CSGVTNTEAFF,TGCAGTGGGGTGACGAACACTGAAGCTTTCTTT
TRBJ2-5,.,.,TRBV29-1,CSVEDRGTSETQYF,TGCAGCGTTGAAGACAGGGGAACTTCGGAGACCCAGTACTTC
TRBJ2-2,.,.,TRBV10-3,CAIRQPGAGELFF,TGTGCCATCAGACAACCAGGGGCCGGGGAGCTGTTTTTT
TRBJ2-2,.,.,TRBV7-8,CASSLDSAGELFF,TGTGCCAGCAGCTTAGATAGCGCCGGGGAGCTGTTTTTT